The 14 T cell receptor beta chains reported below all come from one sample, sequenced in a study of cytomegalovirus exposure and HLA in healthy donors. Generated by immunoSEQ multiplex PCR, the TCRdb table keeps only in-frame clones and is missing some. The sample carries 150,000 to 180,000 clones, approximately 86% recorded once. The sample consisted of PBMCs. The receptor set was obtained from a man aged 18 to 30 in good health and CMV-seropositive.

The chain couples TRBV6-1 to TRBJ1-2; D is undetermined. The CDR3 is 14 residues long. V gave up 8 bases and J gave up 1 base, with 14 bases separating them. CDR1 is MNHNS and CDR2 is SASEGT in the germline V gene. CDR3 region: CASVQASFNYGYTF. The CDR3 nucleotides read TGTGCCAGCGTCCAGGCAAGCTTTAACTATGGCTACACCTTC.

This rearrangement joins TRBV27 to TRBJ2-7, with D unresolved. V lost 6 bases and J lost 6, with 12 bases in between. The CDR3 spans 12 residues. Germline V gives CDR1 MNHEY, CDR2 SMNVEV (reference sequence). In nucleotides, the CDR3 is TGTGCCAGCAGCGGGTGGCTCGGCGAGCAGTACTTC. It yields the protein CASSGWLGEQYF.

The CDR3 DNA reads TGTGCCAGCAGTTCCCGGCAGGGCGGAAATCAGCCCCAGCATTTT. Residues: CASSSRQGGNQPQHF. This chain joins TRBV6-5 and TRBJ1-5, with D possibly being TRBD1 (5 bases). This CDR3 is built from 15 residues. The V gene lost 4 bases and the J gene lost 4 bases, with 14 bases spanning the gap. Germline loops: CDR1 MNHEY, CDR2 SVGAGI.

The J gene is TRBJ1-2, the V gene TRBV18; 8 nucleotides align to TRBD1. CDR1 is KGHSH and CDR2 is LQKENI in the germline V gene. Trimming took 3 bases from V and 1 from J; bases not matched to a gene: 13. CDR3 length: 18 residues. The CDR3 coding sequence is TGTGCCAGCTCACCTACGGGGACAGGCCACCCTCTTAACTATGGCTACACCTTC. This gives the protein CASSPTGTGHPLNYGYTF. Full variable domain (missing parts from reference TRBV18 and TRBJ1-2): NAGVMQNPRHLVRRRGQEARLRCSPMKGHSHVYWYRQLPEEGLKFMVYLQKENIIDESGMPKERFSAEFPKEGPSILRIQQVVRGDSAAYFCASSPTGTGHPLNYGYTFGSGTRLTVV.

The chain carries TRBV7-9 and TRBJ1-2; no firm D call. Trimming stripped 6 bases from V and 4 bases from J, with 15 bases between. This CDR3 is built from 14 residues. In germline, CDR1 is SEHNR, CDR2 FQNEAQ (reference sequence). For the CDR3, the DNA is TGTGCCAGCAGGCCATGGCAGGAAACCTATGGCTACACCTTC. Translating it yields CASRPWQETYGYTF. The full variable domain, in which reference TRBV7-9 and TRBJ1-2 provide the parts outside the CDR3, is DTGVSQNPRHKITKRGQNVTFRCDPISEHNRLYWYRQTLGQGPEFLTYFQNEAQLEKSRLLSDRFSAERPKGSFSTLEIQRTEQGDSAMYLCASRPWQETYGYTFGSGTRLTVV.

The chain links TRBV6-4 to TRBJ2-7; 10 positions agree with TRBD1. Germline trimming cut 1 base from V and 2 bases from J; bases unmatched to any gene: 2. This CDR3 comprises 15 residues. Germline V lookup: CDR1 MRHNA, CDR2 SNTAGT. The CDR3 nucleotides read TGTGCCAGCAGTGACTTGGACAGGGGGACCTACGAGCAGTACTTC. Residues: CASSDLDRGTYEQYF.

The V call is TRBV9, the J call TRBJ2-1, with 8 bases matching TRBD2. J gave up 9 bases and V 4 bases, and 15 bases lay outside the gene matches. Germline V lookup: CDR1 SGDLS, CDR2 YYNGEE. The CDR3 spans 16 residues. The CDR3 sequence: CASSPNPAGAESEQFF. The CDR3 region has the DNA TGTGCCAGCAGCCCAAACCCAGCGGGAGCGGAGAGTGAGCAGTTCTTC.

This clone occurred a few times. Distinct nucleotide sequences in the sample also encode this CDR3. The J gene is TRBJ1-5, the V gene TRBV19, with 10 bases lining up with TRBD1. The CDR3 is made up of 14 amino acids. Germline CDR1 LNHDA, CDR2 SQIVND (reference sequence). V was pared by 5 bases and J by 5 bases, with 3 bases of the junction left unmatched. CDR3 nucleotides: TGTGCCAGTAGTCCCGGACAGGGGGATCAGCCCCAGCATTTT. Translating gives CASSPGQGDQPQHF.

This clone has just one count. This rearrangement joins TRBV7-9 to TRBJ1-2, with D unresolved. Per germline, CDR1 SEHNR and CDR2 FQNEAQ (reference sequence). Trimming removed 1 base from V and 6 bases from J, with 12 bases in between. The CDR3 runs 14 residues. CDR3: CASSLGGVNDGYTF. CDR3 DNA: TGTGCCAGCAGCTTAGGAGGAGTCAATGATGGCTACACCTTC.

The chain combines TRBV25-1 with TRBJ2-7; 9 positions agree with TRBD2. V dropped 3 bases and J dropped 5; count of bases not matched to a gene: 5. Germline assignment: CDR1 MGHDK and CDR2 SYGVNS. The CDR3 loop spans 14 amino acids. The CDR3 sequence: CASSDIAGVHEQYF. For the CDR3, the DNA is TGTGCCAGCAGTGATATAGCGGGAGTCCACGAGCAGTACTTC.

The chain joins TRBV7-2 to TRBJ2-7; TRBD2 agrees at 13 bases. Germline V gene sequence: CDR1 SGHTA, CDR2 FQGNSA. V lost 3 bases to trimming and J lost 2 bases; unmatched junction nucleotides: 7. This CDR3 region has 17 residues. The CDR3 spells CASSLGFTSGRAYEQYF. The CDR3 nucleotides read TGTGCCAGCAGCTTGGGATTTACTAGCGGGAGGGCCTACGAGCAGTACTTC.

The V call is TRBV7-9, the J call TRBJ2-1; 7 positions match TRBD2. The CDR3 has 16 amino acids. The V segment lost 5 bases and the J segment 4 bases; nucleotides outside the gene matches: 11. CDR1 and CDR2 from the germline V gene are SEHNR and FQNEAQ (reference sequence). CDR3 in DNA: TGTGCCAGCAGCCTCGATGTCGGGAGGATTTACAATGAGCAGTTCTTC. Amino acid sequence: CASSLDVGRIYNEQFF.

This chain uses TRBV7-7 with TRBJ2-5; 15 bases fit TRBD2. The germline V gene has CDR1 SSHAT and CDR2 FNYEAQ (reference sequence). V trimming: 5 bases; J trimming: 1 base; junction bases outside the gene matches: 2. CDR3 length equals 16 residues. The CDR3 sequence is CASSRGLAGGQETQYF. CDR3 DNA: TGTGCCAGCAGCCGGGGACTAGCGGGAGGCCAAGAGACCCAGTACTTC.

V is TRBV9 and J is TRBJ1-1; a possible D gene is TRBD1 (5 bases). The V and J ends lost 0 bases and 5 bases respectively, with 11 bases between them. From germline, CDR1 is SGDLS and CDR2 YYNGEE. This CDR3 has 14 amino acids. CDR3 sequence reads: CASSVAGVHTEAFF. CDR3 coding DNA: TGTGCCAGCAGCGTAGCGGGGGTTCATACTGAAGCTTTCTTT.